Only a few counts were recorded for the clone carrying this TCR beta chain. The CDR3 is 14 residues long. Germline V CDR1 and CDR2: ENHRY, SYGVKD. Trimming at V came to 6 bases and at J to 8 bases, leaving 6 bases not matched to a gene. This specimen comes from a study of blood T cell repertoires in COVID-19. Study-wide context: Acute and convalescent COVID-19 specimens originated in the United States, Italy and Spain.

Authors' analysis steps: Reference gene primers were amplified, and this amplification served to estimate nucleated cell counts. The table came from immunoSEQ multiplex PCR; TCRdb's copy has only in-frame clones and leaves some out. V, J and clone size derive from that table, while D and trimming were established from the DNA sequence. The table has 250,000 to 300,000 clones, less than 85% seen once. Sequenced: peripheral blood. The sequence derives from a man aged 55 to 70 who had recovered from COVID-19. V usage is TRBV10-3 and J usage is TRBJ1-4, with TRBD1 matching 10 bases. The CDR3 DNA reads TGTGCCATCAGGCCGGACAGGGGGGGGGAAAAACTGTTTTTT. Translated, it gives CAIRPDRGGEKLFF.